This T cell receptor beta chain comes out of a study of graft-versus-host responses after intestinal transplantation. The CDR3 contains 14 residues. Unmatched junction bases numbered 3, after V lost 6 bases and J lost 2 bases. The germline CDR1 and CDR2 sequences are MNHEY and SMNVEV (reference sequence). The sample holds one count of this clone. Its antigen is undetermined. Some clones are missing from TCRdb's copy, which holds only in-frame ones; the method was immunoSEQ multiplex PCR. The repertoire holds some 80,000 clones, with approximately 90% as singletons. Sample: unstimulated CD8+ T cells sorted from spleen or lymph node cells, taken before transplant. This rearrangement joins TRBV27 to TRBJ2-1; 8 bases are a match to TRBD1. The sequence derives from a human donor who was the organ donor for an intestinal transplant. The CDR3 DNA follows: TGTGCCAGCAGCGCAGGGGGCGCCTACAATGAGCAGTTCTTC. This translates into CASSAGGAYNEQFF.